These 30 T cell receptor beta chains share one sample of origin, sequenced in a study of naive and memory T cell subsets (dated 2017 in TCRdb). Study-wide findings and limitations: A few larger clonotypes were found in naive repertoires, especially CD8, and these larger clonotypes were possibly memory cells re-expressing CD45RA.

The receptor library was made with UMI-ligation and nested PCR. The run used an Illumina MiSeq. The beta constant-region primer consisted of an equimolar mixture of two oligonucleotides that together covered TRBC1 and TRBC2. The ligated cDNA went through four rounds of PCR with nested alpha and beta constant-region primers together with the SP2 primer. In-frame beta chains were kept once TCRdb had trimmed the public reads at Q25 with fastp and called clones with MiXCR. Each entry is one CDR3 protein sequence, shown with its most common DNA and genes. For this sample there are 120,000 to 150,000 distinct CDR3 sequences; 22% appear just once. The top ten hold 0.11% of the sample. What these receptors recognize is not known. Input material: naive CD4+ T cells from blood. What this sample's cell subset or site label stands for: naive T cells, CD45RA high CD27+. These receptors came from a human donor in good health.

The rearrangement joins TRBV7-9 to TRBJ2-1; 9 positions agree with TRBD2. This CDR3 is 16 amino acids long. With 3 bases clipped from V and 7 bases from J, the junction kept 10 bases outside the gene matches. Looked up from germline, CDR1 is SEHNR and CDR2 is FQNEAQ (reference sequence). The CDR3 loop is CASSLFSGRRRNEQFF. Here the CDR3 DNA reads TGTGCCAGCAGCTTGTTTAGCGGGAGACGAAGGAATGAGCAGTTCTTC.

This clonotype showed up many times. The chain couples TRBV6-6 to TRBJ2-4; a possible D gene is TRBD1 (5 bases). CDR1 and CDR2 from the germline V gene are MNHNY and SVGAGI (reference sequence). The CDR3 runs 14 residues. Trimming pared 7 bases from V and 6 bases from J, leaving 16 bases between. The DNA for the CDR3 is TGTGCCAGCACCCTTTCAGGGTTAGGAAACATTCAGTACTTC. It encodes CASTLSGLGNIQYF.

The chain is built from TRBV25-1 and TRBJ2-6; possibly TRBD2 for D (7 bases). Germline-derived CDR1 and CDR2 are MGHDK and SYGVNS. Trimming cost V 2 bases and J 0 bases, with 8 bases left between them. The CDR3 is 16 residues long. The CDR3 region is CASSERGGSGANVLTF. CDR3 in DNA: TGTGCCAGCAGTGAAAGGGGGGGCTCTGGGGCCAACGTCCTGACTTTC.

The J gene is TRBJ2-5, the V gene TRBV2; D is ambiguous. Germline V gene data show CDR1 as SNHLY and CDR2 as FYNNEI. CDR3 length: 14 residues. The V end was cut by 3 bases, the J end by 5 bases, with 13 bases between. The DNA for the CDR3 is TGTGCCAGCAGTGACTACCCCAAAAGGGAGACCCAGTACTTC. Translating gives CASSDYPKRETQYF. The variable domain in full, completed from reference TRBV2 and TRBJ2-5, reads EPEVTQTPSHQVTQMGQEVILRCVPISNHLYFYWYRQILGQKVEFLVSFYNNEISEKSEIFDDQFSVERPDGSNFTLKIRSTKLEDSAMYFCASSDYPKRETQYFGPGTRLLVL.

The chain couples TRBV20-1 to TRBJ2-3; D may be TRBD1 or TRBD2 (7 bases each). Germline CDR1 reads DFQATT; CDR2 reads SNEGSKA (reference sequence). The CDR3 is 14 residues long. Between the trimmed V and J ends, which lost 6 bases and 4 bases, there was a span of 17 bases. DNA of the CDR3: TGCAGTGCCCTCAGGGGGAGGGCCGCAGATACGCAGTATTTT. This sequence encodes CSALRGRAADTQYF.

This clonotype was observed a handful of times. CDR3 coding DNA: TGTGCCAGCAGCGTAGACGTTAGCGGTAGATCCTACAATGAGCAGTTCTTC. This sequence encodes CASSVDVSGRSYNEQFF. This chain uses TRBV9 with TRBJ2-1; TRBD2 is a possible D gene (6 bases). Germline lookup yields CDR1 SGDLS and CDR2 YYNGEE. V gave up 0 bases and J gave up 1 base, with 14 bases separating them. The CDR3 extends over 17 amino acids.

This clonotype was counted many times. The rearrangement uses TRBV12-3 or TRBV12-4 and TRBJ2-7; perhaps TRBD1 as D (6 bases). The CDR3 covers 13 residues. V lost 6 bases and J lost 2, with 11 bases in between. The CDR3 sequence is CASRKTGAYEQYF. The CDR3 DNA follows: TGTGCCAGCAGAAAGACAGGAGCCTACGAGCAGTACTTC.

This clonotype was counted a few times. The V and J genes are TRBV2 and TRBJ2-4; 8 positions match TRBD1. Germline-derived CDR1 and CDR2 are SNHLY and FYNNEI. Trimming cost V 6 bases and J 1 base; bases outside gene matches: 2. This CDR3 is built from 14 residues. The CDR3 DNA reads TGTGCCAGCAGCAGACAGGGGGCCAAAAACATTCAGTACTTC. Translation: CASSRQGAKNIQYF.

A word on this clonotype: A much larger clone lies one base from this, so it may be a read error. V gene TRBV5-1 combines with J gene TRBJ2-7; 14 nucleotides align to TRBD2. The CDR3 is 16 residues long. Germline V gene sequence: CDR1 SGHRS, CDR2 YFSETQ. The CDR3: CASSSGLAGGLNERYF. The CDR3 region has the DNA TGCGCCAGCAGCTCTGGACTAGCGGGAGGTCTGAACGAGCGGTACTTC.

This clonotype was found a few times. J is TRBJ1-5 and V is TRBV20-1; D perhaps matches TRBD1 (6 bases). The CDR3 loop spans 14 amino acids. V was cut by 6 bases and J by 0 bases, with 12 bases left in between. CDR1 DFQATT and CDR2 SNEGSKA come from the germline V gene (reference sequence). As DNA, the CDR3 is TGCAGTGCCTCCACAGGGTATAGCAATCAGCCCCAGCATTTT. It codes for CSASTGYSNQPQHF.

V is TRBV10-3 and J is TRBJ2-7; 12 positions match TRBD2. Trimming cost V 4 bases and J 5 bases; bases outside gene matches: 9. Germline CDR1 is ENHRY and CDR2 is SYGVKD. This CDR3 comprises 16 residues. The CDR3 here is CAISGDLAGGLHEQYF. The CDR3 DNA reads TGTGCCATCAGTGGGGACCTAGCGGGAGGGCTCCACGAGCAGTACTTC.

This clonotype was detected many times. CDR3: CSASSGRYTQYF. CDR3 in DNA: TGCAGTGCTAGTAGCGGGAGGTATACGCAGTATTTT. V gene TRBV20-1 combines with J gene TRBJ2-3, with 10 bases aligning to TRBD2. V dropped 3 bases and J dropped 7; count of bases not matched to a gene: 1. The V gene's germline CDR1 is DFQATT and CDR2 SNEGSKA (reference sequence). The CDR3 contains 12 residues.

This clonotype was seen a few times. The V and J genes are TRBV28 and TRBJ1-5; D unclear. This CDR3 is built from 12 residues. Germline V gene sequence: CDR1 MDHEN, CDR2 SYDVKM. The V and J ends lost 2 bases and 7 bases respectively, with 6 bases between them. CDR3 protein: CASSLNLQPQHF. The DNA of the CDR3 is TGTGCCAGCAGTTTAAATTTACAGCCCCAGCATTTT. The whole variable domain, remainder taken from reference TRBV28 and TRBJ1-5, is DVKVTQSSRYLVKRTGEKVFLECVQDMDHENMFWYRQDPGLGLRLIYFSYDVKMKEKGDIPEGYSVSREKKERFSLILESASTNQTSMYLCASSLNLQPQHFGDGTRLSIL.

This clonotype has only a few counts. The chain is built from TRBV29-1 and TRBJ1-1; D not certain. V was clipped by 7 bases and J by 8 bases, with 14 bases between them. This CDR3 contains 11 residues. Looked up from germline, CDR1 is SQVTM and CDR2 is ANQGSEA. In nucleotides, the CDR3 is TGCAGCGGCAAGACCCAAGGAGAAGCTTTCTTT. Residues: CSGKTQGEAFF. Variable domain in full (rest from reference TRBV29-1 and TRBJ1-1): SAVISQKPSRDICQRGTSLTIQCQVDSQVTMMFWYRQQPGQSLTLIATANQGSEATYESGFVIDKFPISRPNLTFSTLTVSNMSPEDSSIYLCSGKTQGEAFFGQGTRLTVV.

The chain carries TRBV6-1 and TRBJ2-6; 8 bases are a match to TRBD1. The CDR3 has 15 residues. With V trimmed by 3 bases and J by 2 bases, 0 bases remained unmatched. CDR1 MNHNS and CDR2 SASEGT come from the germline V gene. CDR3 in DNA: TGTGCCAGCAGTGACAGGGGGCCTGGGGCCAACGTCCTGACTTTC. Its translation is CASSDRGPGANVLTF.

This clonotype was found many times. The chain links TRBV18 to TRBJ2-1; 10 nucleotides align to TRBD1. CDR3 size: 15 residues. Germline values: CDR1 KGHSH, CDR2 LQKENI. V lost 5 bases to trimming and J lost 8 bases; unmatched junction nucleotides: 9. The CDR3, as DNA: TGTGCCAGCTCAGCTCCGGGACAGGGGTTCGATGAGCAGTTCTTC. Amino acids: CASSAPGQGFDEQFF.

The genes are TRBV12-3 or TRBV12-4 and TRBJ2-1; 8 bases fit TRBD1. V trimming: 1 base; J trimming: 7 bases; junction bases outside the gene matches: 3. The CDR3 has 14 residues. CDR3 residues: CASSLGQGANEQFF. CDR3 in DNA: TGTGCCAGCAGTTTAGGGCAGGGGGCAAATGAGCAGTTCTTC.

The chain couples TRBV5-1 to TRBJ2-7; D gene ambiguous. Trimming removed 1 base from V and 0 bases from J, with 14 bases in between. Germline V lookup: CDR1 SGHRS, CDR2 YFSETQ. There are 16 residues in the CDR3. Written as DNA, the CDR3 is TGCGCCAGCAGCTTGCTGCCAGGCCAAAGCTCCTACGAGCAGTACTTC. Protein sequence: CASSLLPGQSSYEQYF.

This clonotype was counted a few times. The V call is TRBV28, the J call TRBJ2-7; D is uncertain. This CDR3 has 13 residues. Trimming took 7 bases from V and 0 from J, leaving 10 bases between them. Looked up from germline, CDR1 is MDHEN and CDR2 is SYDVKM. CDR3 residues: CASTSSSSYEQYF. The DNA of the CDR3 is TGTGCCAGCACCTCGTCTAGCTCCTACGAGCAGTACTTC.

The chain couples TRBV30 to TRBJ2-4; 7 positions match TRBD2. This CDR3 is 17 amino acids long. V was pared by 2 bases and J by 2 bases, with 12 bases of the junction left unmatched. The germline gives CDR1 GTSNPN, CDR2 SVGIG (reference sequence). The CDR3 DNA sequence: TGTGCCTGGAGTCGCCGCGGGGGAAATTCGTCCAAAAACATTCAGTACTTC. Residues: CAWSRRGGNSSKNIQYF.

This clonotype was found many times. The V call is TRBV7-2, the J call TRBJ2-3; D ambiguous. The CDR3 consists of 16 residues. Germline CDR1 and CDR2: SGHTA and FQGNSA. V lost 2 bases to trimming and J lost 0 bases, with 12 bases between them. The CDR3 sequence is CASSLLAVMSTDTQYF. The CDR3 region has the DNA TGTGCCAGCAGCTTATTGGCGGTCATGAGCACAGATACGCAGTATTTT. The variable domain in full, completed from reference TRBV7-2 and TRBJ2-3, reads GAGVSQSPSNKVTEKGKDVELRCDPISGHTALYWYRQSLGQGLEFLIYFQGNSAPDKSGLPSDRFSAERTGGSVSTLTIQRTQQEDSAVYLCASSLLAVMSTDTQYFGPGTRLTVL.

This clonotype was seen only a few times. The V call is TRBV28, the J call TRBJ2-2; D is undetermined. Germline assignment: CDR1 MDHEN and CDR2 SYDVKM. The V end lost 8 bases, the J end lost 1 base, and 11 bases lay between the germline ends. CDR3 size: 14 residues. The CDR3 DNA sequence: TGTGCCAGCGGTTATCCGCAGAACACCGGGGAGCTGTTTTTT. Residues: CASGYPQNTGELFF.

This clonotype has a handful of counts. This rearrangement joins TRBV12-3 or TRBV12-4 to TRBJ2-6; 8 bases are shared with TRBD1. V trimming: 5 bases; J trimming: 0 bases; junction bases outside the gene matches: 12. This CDR3 is 19 amino acids long. CDR3 loop: CASSLVTGTGDSGANVLTF. CDR3 in DNA: TGTGCCAGCAGTCTCGTAACCGGGACAGGTGACTCTGGGGCCAACGTCCTGACTTTC.

The rearrangement links TRBV15 to TRBJ2-1; TRBD1 matches 8 bases. The CDR3 extends over 15 amino acids. Losses at the gene ends were 3 bases for V and 6 bases for J; bases not matched to a gene: 7. Germline loops: CDR1 LNHNV, CDR2 YYDKDF (reference sequence). CDR3 nucleotide sequence: TGTGCCACCAGCAGCCGGGACAGGTTTGCCAATGAGCAGTTCTTC. Protein product: CATSSRDRFANEQFF. Full variable domain (rest looked up from reference TRBV15 and TRBJ2-1): DAMVIQNPRYQVTQFGKPVTLSCSQTLNHNVMYWYQQKSSQAPKLLFHYYDKDFNNEADTPDNFQSRRPNTSFCFLDIRSPGLGDTAMYLCATSSRDRFANEQFFGPGTRLTVL.

The sample holds a few counts of this clonotype. The gene calls are TRBV14 and TRBJ2-6, with D maybe TRBD1 (5 bases). V lost 0 bases to trimming and J lost 0 bases, with 15 bases between them. The CDR3 spans 19 residues. Germline loops: CDR1 SGHDN, CDR2 FVKESK. Here the CDR3 reads CASSQDFHRRSSGANVLTF. In DNA form, the CDR3 reads TGTGCCAGCAGCCAAGATTTTCACAGGCGCTCCTCTGGGGCCAACGTCCTGACTTTC. The full variable domain, in which reference TRBV14 and TRBJ2-6 provide the parts outside the CDR3, is EAGVTQFPSHSVIEKGQTVTLRCDPISGHDNLYWYRRVMGKEIKFLLHFVKESKQDESGMPNNRFLAERTGGTYSTLKVQPAELEDSGVYFCASSQDFHRRSSGANVLTFGAGSRLTVL.

At least ten counts were recorded for this clonotype. The V call is TRBV19, the J call TRBJ1-1; the match to TRBD1 covers 7 bases. The CDR3 loop spans 15 amino acids. The germline V gene encodes CDR1 LNHDA and CDR2 SQIVND (reference sequence). V trimming: 6 bases; J trimming: 5 bases; junction bases outside the gene matches: 12. The CDR3 nucleotides read TGTGCCAGTAGCCCTAAGACAGGGTATCATACTGAAGCTTTCTTT. Translation gives CASSPKTGYHTEAFF. Full variable domain (missing parts from reference TRBV19 and TRBJ1-1): DGGITQSPKYLFRKEGQNVTLSCEQNLNHDAMYWYRQDPGQGLRLIYYSQIVNDFQKGDIAEGYSVSREKKESFPLTVTSAQKNPTAFYLCASSPKTGYHTEAFFGQGTRLTVV.

The V and J genes are TRBV29-1 and TRBJ2-5, with D tentatively TRBD1 (5 bases). The CDR3 is 15 amino acids. Trimming took 3 bases from V and 5 from J, leaving 19 bases between them. Germline-derived CDR1 and CDR2 are SQVTM and ANQGSEA. CDR3 protein: CSVDGQGLGRETQYF. The CDR3 region has the DNA TGCAGCGTTGACGGGCAGGGTTTAGGGCGGGAGACCCAGTACTTC.

This clonotype was observed a handful of times. This sequence joins TRBV7-2 and TRBJ2-3, with 14 nucleotides matching TRBD2. Germline lookup yields CDR1 SGHTA and CDR2 FQGNSA. Trimming removed 3 bases from V and 2 bases from J; junction bases left unmatched: 4. There are 17 residues in the CDR3. The chain's CDR3 is CASSFGLAGGDTDTQYF. The CDR3, as DNA: TGTGCCAGCAGCTTCGGACTAGCGGGAGGCGACACAGATACGCAGTATTTT.

This clonotype was seen only once. The chain recombines TRBV7-2 with TRBJ2-2, with TRBD1 matching 9 bases. In germline, CDR1 is SGHTA, CDR2 FQGNSA. Trimming took 6 bases from V and 3 from J; bases not matched to a gene: 8. The CDR3 totals 16 residues. The CDR3 sequence: CASSATGTGYTGELFF. The CDR3 DNA reads as TGTGCCAGCAGTGCTACCGGGACAGGGTACACCGGGGAGCTGTTTTTT.

This chain connects TRBV2 to TRBJ1-1; possibly TRBD1 for D (6 bases). The germline V and J ends were trimmed by 9 bases and 1 base, with 15 bases remaining between them. CDR3 length: 14 residues. The V gene's germline CDR1 is SNHLY and CDR2 FYNNEI. The chain's CDR3 is CARGHARTNTEAFF. DNA of the CDR3: TGTGCCAGGGGACACGCACGGACGAACACTGAAGCTTTCTTT.